A selection of T cell receptor beta chains follows, all from one sample in a study of cytomegalovirus exposure and HLA in healthy donors. Repertoires were generated with immunoSEQ multiplex PCR, while TCRdb's copy carries only in-frame clones and drops some. The table records some 100,000 clones, about three quarters of them present only once. The sample was PBMCs. These receptor sequences come from a male donor in good health and CMV-seropositive. The CDR3 runs from the conserved cysteine through the conserved F or W. D genes are given only for firm matches. Expanded clones are given a class, and other clones once, few, many or no size at all.

j_gene	abundance	d_gene	v_gene	CDR3aa	CDR3nt
TRBJ2-5	.	.	TRBV18	CASSDRRTTAETQYF	TGTGCCAGCTCCGATCGGAGGACTACCGCGGAGACCCAGTACTTC
TRBJ2-3	.	.	TRBV4-2	CASSQDPGPGGADTQYF	TGTGCCAGCAGCCAAGATCCGGGCCCCGGCGGGGCAGATACGCAGTATTTT
TRBJ2-7	few	TRBD2	TRBV7-2	CASSSIAGAGEQYF	TGTGCCAGCAGCTCCATAGCGGGGGCCGGAGAGCAGTACTTC
TRBJ1-5	.	TRBD1	TRBV4-1	CASSQDPGQGGGQPQHF	TGCGCCAGCAGCCAAGATCCGGGCCAGGGGGGCGGTCAGCCCCAGCATTTT
TRBJ2-5	.	TRBD1	TRBV4-1	CASSQVGTGPEETQYF	TGCGCCAGCAGCCAAGTCGGGACAGGGCCGGAGGAGACCCAGTACTTC
TRBJ1-6	.	TRBD1	TRBV11-2	CASSSLRDRPKDSPLHF	TGTGCCAGCAGCTCCCTCCGGGACAGACCAAAGGACTCACCCCTCCACTTT
TRBJ1-1	.	.	TRBV7-9	CASSPGEFTEAFF	TGTGCCAGCAGCCCAGGGGAGTTCACTGAAGCTTTCTTT
TRBJ1-5	.	.	TRBV19	CASSIRTALNQPQHF	TGTGCCAGTAGTATACGGACAGCACTAAATCAGCCCCAGCATTTT
TRBJ2-6	.	.	TRBV7-2	CASTSGRSGANVLTF	TGTGCCAGCACCTCGGGAAGAAGTGGGGCCAACGTCCTGACTTTC
TRBJ1-2	few	TRBD1	TRBV18	CASSPVVGQGHYGYTF	TGTGCCAGCTCACCAGTAGTAGGACAGGGACACTATGGCTACACCTTC
TRBJ2-2	.	TRBD1	TRBV13	CASSSIGTGVTGELFF	TGTGCCAGCAGCTCTATCGGGACAGGGGTCACCGGGGAGCTGTTTTTT
TRBJ2-1	.	TRBD2	TRBV30	CAWSDRPLLAGGHSSYNEQFF	TGTGCCTGGAGTGACCGACCCCTACTAGCGGGGGGCCATAGCTCCTACAATGAGCAGTTCTTC
TRBJ2-2	.	.	TRBV7-2	CASSSGQNTGELFF	TGTGCCAGCAGCTCGGGACAGAACACCGGGGAGCTGTTTTTT
TRBJ2-4	.	.	TRBV5-1	CASSPYLAAGNIQYF	TGCGCCAGCAGCCCCTACCTAGCAGCTGGCAACATTCAGTACTTC
TRBJ2-3	.	.	TRBV6-4	CASSGGETDTQYF	TGTGCCAGCAGTGGCGGGGAGACAGATACGCAGTATTTT
TRBJ1-1	.	.	TRBV27	CASSKTSDRIMNTEAFF	TGTGCCAGCAGTAAGACGTCGGACAGAATCATGAACACTGAAGCTTTCTTT
TRBJ2-1	many	TRBD2	TRBV4-2	CASSQDSGGAYNEQFF	TGTGCCAGCAGCCAAGATAGCGGGGGGGCCTACAATGAGCAGTTCTTC
TRBJ1-5	.	.	TRBV25-1	CASSPGQYSNQPQHF	TGTGCCAGCAGCCCTGGGCAATATAGCAATCAGCCCCAGCATTTT
TRBJ2-3	.	.	TRBV9	CASSPWPRSATDTQYF	TGTGCCAGCAGCCCTTGGCCCCGATCTGCAACAGATACGCAGTATTTT
TRBJ1-4	few	.	TRBV5-6	CASSLLFSQTTNEKLFF	TGTGCCAGCAGCTTGTTGTTTTCCCAGACTACTAATGAAAAACTGTTTTTT
TRBJ2-1	.	TRBD1	TRBV7-2	CASSLDQGAREQFF	TGTGCCAGCAGCTTAGATCAGGGGGCGAGGGAGCAGTTCTTC
TRBJ2-3	.	TRBD2	TRBV6-5	CASSSGLAGGTQYF	TGTGCCAGCAGCTCGGGACTAGCGGGGGGTACGCAGTATTTT
TRBJ2-2	medium-sized	TRBD2	TRBV19	CATQLAGAETGELFF	TGTGCCACCCAACTAGCGGGGGCCGAAACCGGGGAGCTGTTTTTT
TRBJ2-1	.	TRBD2	TRBV25-1	CASNEAGGYYNEQFF	TGTGCCAGCAATGAAGCGGGGGGGTACTACAATGAGCAGTTCTTC
TRBJ2-1	once	TRBD2	TRBV29-1	CSSQRDPSVNEQFF	TGCAGCTCCCAGCGGGACCCATCGGTGAATGAGCAGTTCTTC
TRBJ2-1	.	.	TRBV5-1	CASSPRDITPNEQFF	TGCGCCAGCAGCCCCCGGGACATAACCCCCAATGAGCAGTTCTTC
TRBJ2-7	.	.	TRBV15	CATSRDLDSSSYEQYF	TGTGCCACCAGCAGAGATTTGGACAGCAGCTCCTACGAGCAGTACTTC
TRBJ2-3	few	TRBD2	TRBV10-3	CAISESTSGGSDTQYF	TGTGCCATCAGTGAGTCGACTAGCGGGGGCTCAGATACGCAGTATTTT
TRBJ2-3	.	TRBD2	TRBV5-1	CASSLAGGDTQYF	TGCGCCAGCAGCTTGGCGGGAGGAGATACGCAGTATTTT
TRBJ1-1	.	.	TRBV10-3	CAISVNRDTEAFF	TGTGCCATCAGTGTGAACAGGGACACTGAAGCTTTCTTT
TRBJ2-1	.	TRBD2	TRBV6-6	CASSLKTGGTMNEQFF	TGTGCCAGCAGTCTGAAAACGGGGGGTACAATGAATGAGCAGTTCTTC
TRBJ1-2	.	.	TRBV7-9	CASSLASGAGYTF	TGTGCCAGCAGCTTAGCATCAGGGGCTGGCTACACCTTC
TRBJ2-7	.	TRBD2	TRBV7-2	CASSPYSGGFYEQYF	TGTGCCAGCAGTCCCTATAGCGGGGGATTCTACGAGCAGTACTTC
TRBJ1-2	few	TRBD1	TRBV11-2	CASSLERGQGHYGYTF	TGTGCCAGCAGCTTAGAAAGGGGACAGGGGCACTATGGCTACACCTTC
TRBJ2-5	.	TRBD1	TRBV6-6	CASSWTGLGETQYF	TGTGCCAGCAGTTGGACAGGGTTAGGGGAGACCCAGTACTTC
TRBJ2-7	.	.	TRBV7-9	CASSLRDVSYEQYF	TGTGCCAGCAGCTTGCGGGACGTCTCCTACGAGCAGTACTTC
TRBJ1-1	.	.	TRBV29-1	CSVVIGGNTEAFF	TGCAGCGTTGTCATCGGGGGAAACACTGAAGCTTTCTTT